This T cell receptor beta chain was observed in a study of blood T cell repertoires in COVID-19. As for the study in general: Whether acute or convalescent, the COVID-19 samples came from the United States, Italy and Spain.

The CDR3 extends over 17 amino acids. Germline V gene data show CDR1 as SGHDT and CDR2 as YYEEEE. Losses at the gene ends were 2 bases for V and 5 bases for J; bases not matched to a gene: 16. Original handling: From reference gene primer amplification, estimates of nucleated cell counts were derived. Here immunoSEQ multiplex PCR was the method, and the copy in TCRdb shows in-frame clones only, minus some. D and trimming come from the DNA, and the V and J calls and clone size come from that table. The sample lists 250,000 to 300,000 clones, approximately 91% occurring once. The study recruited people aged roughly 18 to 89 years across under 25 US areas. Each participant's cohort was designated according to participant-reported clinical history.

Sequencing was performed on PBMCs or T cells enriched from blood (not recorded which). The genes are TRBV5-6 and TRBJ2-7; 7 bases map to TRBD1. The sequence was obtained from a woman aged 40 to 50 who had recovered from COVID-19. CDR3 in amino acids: CASSFWVGDRLPHEQYF. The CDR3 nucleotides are TGTGCCAGCAGCTTCTGGGTAGGGGACAGACTACCCCACGAGCAGTACTTC.